This T cell receptor beta chain was captured in a study of beta chain features in type 1 diabetes. The whole isolated RNA underwent reverse transcription, so sequencing captured expressed TCRB transcripts. Sequencing used immunoSEQ multiplex PCR; TCRdb keeps in-frame clones, though not all of them. The sample holds some 410,000 clones; approximately 14% are singletons and the top ten take roughly 0.033%. Looked up from germline, CDR1 is SQVTM and CDR2 is ANQGSEA. This CDR3 comprises 14 residues. V lost 4 bases to trimming and J lost 0 bases; unmatched junction nucleotides: 4. Whole-study results and caveats: Patients and controls would be equally affected if PCR favored shorter templates. The study found moderately but significantly shorter TCRB CDR3s in all four CD4+ subsets of Type 1 diabetes patients.

This clone was seen only a few times. Antigen specificity is unknown. CD45RO/CCR7/CD25/CD127/CD95/CD27 sorting isolated CD4+ naive, central memory, regulatory and stem cell-like memory cells. Sorted populations were all over 98% pure. The clonotype was recovered from a man under 40 in good health. The sequenced material came from naive CD4+ T cells from blood. The chain recombines TRBV29-1 with TRBJ2-3; TRBD1 matches at 7 bases. Written as DNA, the CDR3 is TGCAGCGTTGGACAGGGAGTTAGCACAGATACGCAGTATTTT. Residues: CSVGQGVSTDTQYF.